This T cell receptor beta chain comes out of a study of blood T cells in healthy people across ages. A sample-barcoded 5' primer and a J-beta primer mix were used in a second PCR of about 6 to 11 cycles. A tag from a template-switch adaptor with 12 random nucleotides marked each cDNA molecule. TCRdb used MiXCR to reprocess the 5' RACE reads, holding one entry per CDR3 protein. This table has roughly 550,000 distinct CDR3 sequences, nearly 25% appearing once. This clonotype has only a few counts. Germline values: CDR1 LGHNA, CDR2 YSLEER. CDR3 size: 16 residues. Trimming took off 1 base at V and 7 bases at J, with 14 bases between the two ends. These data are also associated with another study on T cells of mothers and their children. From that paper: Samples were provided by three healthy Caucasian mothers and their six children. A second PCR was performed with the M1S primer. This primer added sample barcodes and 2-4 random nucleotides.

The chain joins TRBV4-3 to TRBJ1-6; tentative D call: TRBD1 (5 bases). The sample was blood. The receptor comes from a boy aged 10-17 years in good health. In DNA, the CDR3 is TGCGCCAGCAGCCAAGCTGCGGCAAGGGGAAATTCACCCCTCCACTTT. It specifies CASSQAAARGNSPLHF.